This T cell receptor (beta chain) was captured in a study of cytomegalovirus exposure and HLA in healthy donors. On the study more broadly: Caucasian-associated ancestry cluster membership applied to approximately 81% of several hundred genotyped donors.

This CDR3 has 13 amino acids. Trimming cost V 6 bases and J 7 bases; bases outside gene matches: 10. Germline V lookup: CDR1 SQVTM, CDR2 ANQGSEA. The PCR was carried out with 60 Vbeta primers and 13 Jbeta primers. Method: immunoSEQ multiplex PCR; TCRdb's copy keeps in-frame clones and lacks some. The data contain 110,000 to 150,000 clones, roughly 80% of them singletons. The receptor's source is a female donor in good health and CMV-seronegative. V gene TRBV29-1 combines with J gene TRBJ1-2, with 8 bases identical to TRBD1. The sample comprised PBMCs. DNA of the CDR3: TGCAGCGTCGAGGGCCAGGGGGCGCTTGGCTACACCTTC. The encoded protein is CSVEGQGALGYTF.